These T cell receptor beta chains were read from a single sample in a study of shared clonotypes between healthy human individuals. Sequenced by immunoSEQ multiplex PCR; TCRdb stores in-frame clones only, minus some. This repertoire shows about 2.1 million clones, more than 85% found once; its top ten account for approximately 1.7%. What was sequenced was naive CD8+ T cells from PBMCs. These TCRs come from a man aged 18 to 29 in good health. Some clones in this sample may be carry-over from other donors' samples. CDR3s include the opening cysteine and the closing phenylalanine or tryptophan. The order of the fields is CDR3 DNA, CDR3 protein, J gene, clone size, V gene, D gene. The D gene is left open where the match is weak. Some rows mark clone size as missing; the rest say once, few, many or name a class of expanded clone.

CDR3 DNA: TGTGCCAGTAGCCCTACTAGCGTTACCGGGGAGCTGTTTTTT
CDR3 protein: CASSPTSVTGELFF
J gene: TRBJ2-2
clone size: -
V gene: TRBV19
D gene: TRBD2

CDR3 DNA: TGTGCCAGCAGTCTAAAAGGGAATTACTATGGCTACACCTTC
CDR3 protein: CASSLKGNYYGYTF
J gene: TRBJ1-2
clone size: -
V gene: TRBV27
D gene: -

CDR3 DNA: TGTGCCAGCAGCCATCCAATAGCGGGACTCTCGGATACGCAGTATTTT
CDR3 protein: CASSHPIAGLSDTQYF
J gene: TRBJ2-3
clone size: -
V gene: TRBV4-2
D gene: TRBD2

CDR3 DNA: TGCAGCGGTCGGGGACAGGATAACAATGAGCAGTTCTTC
CDR3 protein: CSGRGQDNNEQFF
J gene: TRBJ2-1
clone size: once
V gene: TRBV29-1
D gene: TRBD1

CDR3 DNA: TGCGCCAGCAGCTTGGCGCAAGTCGGGGCCAACGTCCTGACTTTC
CDR3 protein: CASSLAQVGANVLTF
J gene: TRBJ2-6
clone size: -
V gene: TRBV5-1
D gene: -

CDR3 DNA: TGCGCCAGCAGCCATGGCTCCCTTTTAACCGGGGAGCTGTTTTTT
CDR3 protein: CASSHGSLLTGELFF
J gene: TRBJ2-2
clone size: -
V gene: TRBV4-3
D gene: -

CDR3 DNA: TGTGCCATCCGGGACCGATCAAAGTATGGCTACACCTTC
CDR3 protein: CAIRDRSKYGYTF
J gene: TRBJ1-2
clone size: -
V gene: TRBV2
D gene: -

CDR3 DNA: TGTGCCAGCAGTTACATTGGACAGGGGGCTTGGGATGAAGCTTTCTTT
CDR3 protein: CASSYIGQGAWDEAFF
J gene: TRBJ1-1
clone size: -
V gene: TRBV27
D gene: TRBD1

CDR3 DNA: TGCGCCAGCAGGCTGACTAGCGGCCCCTCCTACGAGCAGTACTTC
CDR3 protein: CASRLTSGPSYEQYF
J gene: TRBJ2-7
clone size: -
V gene: TRBV5-1
D gene: TRBD2

CDR3 DNA: TGTGCCAGCAGTCCCTCCCTGGGTCCCCTTCACAATGAGCAGTTCTTC
CDR3 protein: CASSPSLGPLHNEQFF
J gene: TRBJ2-1
clone size: -
V gene: TRBV27
D gene: -

CDR3 DNA: TGTGCCACCCGACTGGGGTCTGGGGCCAACGTCCTGACTTTC
CDR3 protein: CATRLGSGANVLTF
J gene: TRBJ2-6
clone size: once
V gene: TRBV19
D gene: -

CDR3 DNA: TGTGCCAGCAGTTCCCCTGACCTCGCCGATACGCAGTATTTT
CDR3 protein: CASSSPDLADTQYF
J gene: TRBJ2-3
clone size: once
V gene: TRBV6-6
D gene: -

CDR3 DNA: TGCGCCAGCAGCCACACCGGGACACCTGAAGCTTTCTTT
CDR3 protein: CASSHTGTPEAFF
J gene: TRBJ1-1
clone size: -
V gene: TRBV4-1
D gene: -

CDR3 DNA: TGTGCCAGCAGTTTATTTGTGCCTAGCGGGGCCTACGAGCAGTACTTC
CDR3 protein: CASSLFVPSGAYEQYF
J gene: TRBJ2-7
clone size: -
V gene: TRBV28
D gene: TRBD2

CDR3 DNA: TGCGCCAGCAGCCAAGAGGGTCCCGCGGGGGAGGGTTTTCGTGAGCAGTTCTTC
CDR3 protein: CASSQEGPAGEGFREQFF
J gene: TRBJ2-1
clone size: -
V gene: TRBV4-3
D gene: TRBD2

CDR3 DNA: TGTGCCAGTAGCCCCAGGGGCGACAATCAGCCCCAGCATTTT
CDR3 protein: CASSPRGDNQPQHF
J gene: TRBJ1-5
clone size: few
V gene: TRBV19
D gene: -